What follows are 20 T cell receptor beta chains derived from one specimen sequenced in a study of cytomegalovirus exposure and HLA in healthy donors. Amplification used 60 Vbeta primers and 13 Jbeta primers. The method was immunoSEQ multiplex PCR; TCRdb's version includes in-frame clones alone and lacks a portion of them. The table lists about 82,000 clones, around 70% of them singletons. Sequencing used PBMCs. These receptors came from a man aged 25-45 years in good health and CMV-seropositive.

V usage is TRBV5-1 and J usage is TRBJ1-2; 9 bases map to TRBD1. The CDR3 has 13 amino acids. The V gene's germline CDR1 is SGHRS and CDR2 YFSETQ. V lost 3 bases and J lost 6; bases outside the gene matches: 3. The CDR3 DNA reads as TGCGCCAGCAGCTCGGGACAGGGACATGGCTACACCTTC. This translates into CASSSGQGHGYTF.

In this sample, this clone turned up a few times. The chain has TRBV7-6 and TRBJ2-5; D is possibly TRBD2 (5 bases). There are 14 residues in the CDR3. V was clipped by 5 bases and J by 5 bases, with 15 bases between them. Germline-derived CDR1 and CDR2 are SGHVS and FNYEAQ. The CDR3 DNA reads TGTGCCAGCAGCCAGTCGGGAAATGGGGAGACCCAGTACTTC. The encoded protein is CASSQSGNGETQYF.

V gene TRBV5-1 combines with J gene TRBJ2-2; 10 nucleotides agree with TRBD1. Germline lookup yields CDR1 SGHRS and CDR2 YFSETQ. CDR3 length equals 14 residues. V trimming: 4 bases; J trimming: 7 bases; junction bases outside the gene matches: 4. This CDR3 is CASSPTGGSGELFF. DNA of the CDR3: TGCGCCAGCAGCCCGACAGGGGGCAGCGGGGAGCTGTTTTTT.

This chain joins TRBV30 and TRBJ1-5; tentatively, D is TRBD1 (6 bases). CDR3 length: 16 residues. Trimming took off 0 bases at V and 3 bases at J, with 15 bases between the two ends. Germline lookup yields CDR1 GTSNPN and CDR2 SVGIG (reference sequence). CDR3 sequence: CAWSVRRGDYNQPQHF. DNA for the CDR3: TGTGCCTGGAGTGTGCGCAGGGGTGATTACAATCAGCCCCAGCATTTT.

The chain employs TRBV5-6 and TRBJ2-3, with TRBD2 matching over 8 bases. CDR3 length equals 16 residues. V was pared by 4 bases and J by 2 bases, with 9 bases of the junction left unmatched. The germline gives CDR1 SGHDT, CDR2 YYEEEE. The DNA of the CDR3 is TGTGCCAGCAGCGAGTCCGGGAGGGGCAACACAGATACGCAGTATTTT. Translating gives CASSESGRGNTDTQYF.

J is TRBJ2-1 and V is TRBV5-6; 7 bases match TRBD2. The V gene's germline CDR1 is SGHDT and CDR2 YYEEEE. The CDR3 spans 15 residues. After removal of 0 bases from V and 2 bases from J, the junction contained 2 bases not matched to a gene. CDR3 amino acids: CASSLVGGAYNEQFF. CDR3 coding DNA: TGTGCCAGCAGCTTGGTTGGGGGGGCCTACAATGAGCAGTTCTTC.

V is TRBV5-4 and J is TRBJ2-4, with D possibly matching TRBD2 (5 bases). The CDR3 runs to 14 residues. Germline values: CDR1 SGHNT, CDR2 YYREEE (reference sequence). Trimming took 0 bases from V and 8 from J, leaving 12 bases between them. CDR3 sequence (DNA): TGTGCCAGCAGCTTGGCGGGGAAAGGGCACATTCAGTACTTC. This sequence encodes CASSLAGKGHIQYF.

V usage is TRBV5-1 and J usage is TRBJ2-7; D is possibly TRBD2 (5 bases). This CDR3 spans 14 amino acids. The germline gives CDR1 SGHRS, CDR2 YFSETQ. Trimming took off 4 bases at V and 3 bases at J, with 14 bases between the two ends. The CDR3 coding sequence is TGCGCCAGCAGCCCCGAGAGGACTGACTACGAGCAGTACTTC. Protein sequence: CASSPERTDYEQYF. The full variable domain, rest sourced from reference TRBV5-1 and TRBJ2-7, is KAGVTQTPRYLIKTRGQQVTLSCSPISGHRSVSWYQQTPGQGLQFLFEYFSETQRNKGNFPGRFSGRQFSNSRSEMNVSTLELGDSALYLCASSPERTDYEQYFGPGTRLTVT.

Of note for this clone: The same CDR3 is also encoded by other DNA sequences in this sample. The gene calls are TRBV6-5 and TRBJ2-7, with a possible D match to TRBD2 (5 bases). Germline CDR1 is MNHEY and CDR2 is SVGAGI. Trimming removed 6 bases from V and 4 bases from J, with 10 bases in between. The CDR3 is made up of 12 amino acids. The CDR3, as DNA: TGTGCCAGCAGCCCACGGGGTTACGAGCAGTACTTC. It encodes CASSPRGYEQYF.

The table lists this clone with a count of one. The chain combines TRBV29-1 with TRBJ2-7, with TRBD1 identical over 7 bases. The CDR3 spans 12 residues. J lost 1 base, V lost 6 bases, and 3 bases had no gene match. Germline V gene sequence: CDR1 SQVTM, CDR2 ANQGSEA. The CDR3 sequence is CSVPGQSYEQYF. For the CDR3, the DNA is TGCAGCGTCCCGGGACAGTCCTACGAGCAGTACTTC.

This clone is a singleton in its sample. The chain has TRBV30 and TRBJ2-2, with 11 bases aligning to TRBD2. There are 15 residues in the CDR3. J was trimmed by 1 base and V by 4 bases; bases with no gene match: 2. Germline V lookup: CDR1 GTSNPN, CDR2 SVGIG (reference sequence). CDR3 coding DNA: TGTGCCTGGATGACTAGCGGGATGAACACCGGGGAGCTGTTTTTT. Protein: CAWMTSGMNTGELFF.

This chain links TRBV19 with TRBJ2-1, with 11 positions matching TRBD2. Germline V CDR1 and CDR2: LNHDA, SQIVND (reference sequence). V was pared by 3 bases and J by 6 bases, with 4 bases of the junction left unmatched. CDR3 size: 15 residues. This chain's CDR3 is CASSIVSGRGNEQFF. CDR3 DNA: TGTGCCAGTAGTATTGTTAGCGGGAGGGGCAATGAGCAGTTCTTC.

The chain links TRBV5-1 to TRBJ2-2; 7 positions agree with TRBD2. There are 15 residues in the CDR3. Germline loops: CDR1 SGHRS, CDR2 YFSETQ. Trimming at V came to 0 bases and at J to 3 bases, leaving 2 bases not matched to a gene. DNA of the CDR3: TGCGCCAGCAGCTTGGGTGCGGGGGACACCGGGGAGCTGTTTTTT. Protein product: CASSLGAGDTGELFF. The full variable domain, rest sourced from reference TRBV5-1 and TRBJ2-2, is KAGVTQTPRYLIKTRGQQVTLSCSPISGHRSVSWYQQTPGQGLQFLFEYFSETQRNKGNFPGRFSGRQFSNSRSEMNVSTLELGDSALYLCASSLGAGDTGELFFGEGSRLTVL.

Regarding this clone: The same CDR3 can be traced to other DNA sequences in this sample. The J gene is TRBJ1-1, the V gene TRBV30; D may be TRBD1 (5 bases). Germline V gene lookup returns CDR1 GTSNPN and CDR2 SVGIG (reference sequence). The ends were cut back, 2 bases at V and 1 base at J, with 8 bases in the middle. The CDR3 runs 13 residues. CDR3: CAWSPGQNTEAFF. CDR3 nucleotide sequence: TGTGCCTGGAGTCCCGGACAGAACACTGAAGCTTTCTTT.

The sample holds one count of this clone. The rearrangement links TRBV11-2 to TRBJ1-2, with 8 bases fitting TRBD1. J lost 6 bases, V lost 5 bases, and 2 bases had no gene match. Germline lookup yields CDR1 SGHAT and CDR2 FQNNGV. This CDR3 has 12 amino acids. The CDR3 DNA sequence: TGTGCCAGCAGCACAGGGGGAGATGGCTACACCTTC. The encoded protein is CASSTGGDGYTF.

This chain joins TRBV28 and TRBJ1-1; weak D call: TRBD1 (5 bases). The CDR3 runs 13 residues. V was cut by 4 bases and J by 7 bases, with 13 bases left in between. From germline, CDR1 is MDHEN and CDR2 SYDVKM. The CDR3 loop is CASSSPQGIEAFF. DNA of the CDR3: TGTGCCAGCAGTTCTCCGCAGGGTATTGAAGCTTTCTTT. Together with reference TRBV28 and TRBJ1-1, the CDR3 gives the full variable domain: DVKVTQSSRYLVKRTGEKVFLECVQDMDHENMFWYRQDPGLGLRLIYFSYDVKMKEKGDIPEGYSVSREKKERFSLILESASTNQTSMYLCASSSPQGIEAFFGQGTRLTVV.

The gene calls are TRBV9 and TRBJ1-3, with D possibly being TRBD1 (6 bases). There are 18 residues in the CDR3. V was clipped by 3 bases and J by 0 bases, with 19 bases between them. CDR1 and CDR2 from the germline V gene are SGDLS and YYNGEE. CDR3 nucleotide sequence: TGTGCCAGCAGCGCTTCGACAGGCTCACTCTCCTCTGGAAACACCATATATTTT. It is translated as CASSASTGSLSSGNTIYF.

The chain couples TRBV10-2 to TRBJ1-1, with unresolved D. The CDR3 is 13 amino acids. Germline V lookup: CDR1 WSHSY, CDR2 SAAADI. Trimming left V 2 bases short and J 6 bases short, with 10 bases between. The CDR3 protein is CASSENGYSEAFF. The CDR3 region has the DNA TGCGCCAGCAGTGAGAACGGGTACTCTGAAGCTTTCTTT.

The chain is built from TRBV28 and TRBJ1-1, with 7 bases that match TRBD1. The CDR3 has 15 amino acids. V trimming: 4 bases; J trimming: 0 bases; junction bases outside the gene matches: 5. Per the germline V gene, CDR1 is MDHEN and CDR2 is SYDVKM. Written as DNA, the CDR3 is TGTGCCAGCAGTTCTACAGGGGCCATGAACACTGAAGCTTTCTTT. The encoded protein is CASSSTGAMNTEAFF.

The chain combines TRBV9 with TRBJ1-1; 10 bases match TRBD1. CDR1 is SGDLS and CDR2 is YYNGEE in the germline V gene. The length of the CDR3 is 14 residues. With 4 bases clipped from V and 1 base from J, the junction kept 1 base outside the gene matches. CDR3 nucleotides: TGTGCCAGCAGCCGGACAGGGGGGAACACTGAAGCTTTCTTT. Its protein is CASSRTGGNTEAFF. Full variable domain (missing parts from reference TRBV9 and TRBJ1-1): DSGVTQTPKHLITATGQRVTLRCSPRSGDLSVYWYQQSLDQGLQFLIQYYNGEERAKGNILERFSAQQFPDLHSELNLSSLELGDSALYFCASSRTGGNTEAFFGQGTRLTVV.